Sequencing of this T cell receptor (beta chain) was carried out in a study of shared clonotypes between healthy human individuals. As for the study in general: Three plates each covered CD4 naive and memory; CD8 naive two, CD8 memory one.

As for this clone: Its specificity is unknown.

The study's findings and limits: The study generally estimated greater richness for naive than memory subsets.

As originally analysed: With immunoSEQ giving junction-only sequences and no quality scores, filtering differed. Only in-frame clones appear in the TCRdb table, and some are missing; sequencing was by immunoSEQ multiplex PCR. The V and J calls and clone size come from that table; D and trimming were worked out from the DNA. The sample has some 1 million clones, about 75% seen once. The sequence was obtained from a man aged 18 to 29 in good health. Sequencing input: memory CD4+ T cells sorted from blood. Subset here: CD45RA-negative fraction.

DNA for the CDR3: TGCGCCAGCAGCAGTGGAGGGGGAGTGGGCGGGAGGGGTGCAGATACGCAGTATTTT. This gives the protein CASSSGGGVGGRGADTQYF. The chain joins TRBV10-2 to TRBJ2-3, with 9 nucleotides matching TRBD2. The CDR3 extends over 19 amino acids. From germline, CDR1 is WSHSY and CDR2 SAAADI. The V segment lost 6 bases and the J segment 4 bases; nucleotides outside the gene matches: 20.